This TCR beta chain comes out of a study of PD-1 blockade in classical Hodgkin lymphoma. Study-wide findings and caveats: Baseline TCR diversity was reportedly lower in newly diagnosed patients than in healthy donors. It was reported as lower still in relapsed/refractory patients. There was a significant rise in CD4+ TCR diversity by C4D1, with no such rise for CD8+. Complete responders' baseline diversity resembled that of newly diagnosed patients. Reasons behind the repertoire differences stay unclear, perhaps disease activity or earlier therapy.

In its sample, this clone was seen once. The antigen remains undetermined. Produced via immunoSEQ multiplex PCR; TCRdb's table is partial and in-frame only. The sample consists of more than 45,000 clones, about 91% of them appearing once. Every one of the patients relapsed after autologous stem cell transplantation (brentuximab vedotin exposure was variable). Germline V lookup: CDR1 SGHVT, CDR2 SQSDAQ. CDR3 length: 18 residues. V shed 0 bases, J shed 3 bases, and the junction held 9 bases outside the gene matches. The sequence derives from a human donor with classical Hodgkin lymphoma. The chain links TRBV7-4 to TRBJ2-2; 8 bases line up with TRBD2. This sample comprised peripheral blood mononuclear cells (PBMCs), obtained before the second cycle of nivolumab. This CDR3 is CASSLAPGGPWDTGELFF. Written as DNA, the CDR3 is TGTGCCAGCAGCTTAGCGCCGGGAGGGCCTTGGGACACCGGGGAGCTGTTTTTT.